This is a list of T cell receptor beta chains from one sample in a study of blood T cell repertoires in COVID-19. The assay was immunoSEQ multiplex PCR, and TCRdb's table has in-frame clones only and misses some. The table has about 170,000 clones, roughly 89% seen once. Input material: peripheral blood. Source of these receptors: a man aged 18 to 35 with active or convalescent COVID-19. Both conserved end residues are part of each CDR3. Expanded clones are given a class, and other clones once, few, many or no size at all.

j_call clone_size cdr3_length v_call cdr3_aa
TRBJ1-1 NA 15 TRBV6-5 CASRLSDSLNTEAFF
TRBJ2-1 once 14 TRBV2 CASSEGTSGRRQFF
TRBJ2-1 NA 14 TRBV13 CASSLAGRGDEQFF
TRBJ1-2 NA 13 TRBV27 CASSFRGLNGYTF
TRBJ1-5 NA 16 TRBV28 CASSPKDRGRNQPQHF
TRBJ2-7 NA 15 TRBV3-1/TRBV3-2 CASSQGLAGPYEQYF
TRBJ2-3 NA 17 TRBV9 CASSTRLAAKNTDTQYF
TRBJ1-5 NA 12 TRBV12-3/TRBV12-4 CASSLQGQPQHF
TRBJ1-2 NA 17 TRBV6-2/TRBV6-3 CASSYLGSTDGGYGYTF
TRBJ1-1 NA 12 TRBV6-5 CASSTGVTEAFF
TRBJ1-5 NA 17 TRBV28 CASSFNPQGSGNQPQHF
TRBJ1-3 NA 13 TRBV9 CASSGTGGNTIYF
TRBJ2-6 NA 14 TRBV5-6 CASSSWAGANVLTF
TRBJ2-1 NA 13 TRBV5-1 CASSLGQSDEQFF
TRBJ2-7 NA 14 TRBV7-3 CASSLAGGGYEQYF
TRBJ1-2 once 14 TRBV7-3 CASSPETGIYGYTF
TRBJ1-4 NA 13 TRBV10-3 CAVRQGDHEKLFF
TRBJ2-2 few 13 TRBV28 CASSPRNTGELFF
TRBJ2-7 NA 15 TRBV27 CASSPTWDRAHEQYF
TRBJ1-6 NA 15 TRBV18 CASSLTRSYNSPLHF
TRBJ2-5 NA 15 TRBV27 CASSLRQGVGETQYF
TRBJ2-5 NA 13 TRBV19 CATALSTGETQYF
TRBJ1-1 NA 13 TRBV12-3/TRBV12-4 CASSWAVGGEAFF
TRBJ1-1 NA 13 TRBV19 CASSVGQNTEAFF
TRBJ2-4 NA 16 TRBV6-2/TRBV6-3 CASSYSLNPQGLVQYF
TRBJ1-2 NA 13 TRBV12-3/TRBV12-4 CASSPSGGRGYTF
TRBJ1-4 NA 17 TRBV5-6 CASSLGRGPTTNEKLFF
TRBJ1-5 NA 14 TRBV25-1 CASQRTGGNQPQHF
TRBJ1-2 once 14 TRBV28 CASSLLTGDYGYTF
TRBJ1-2 once 12 TRBV7-9 CASSDRADGYTF
TRBJ1-4 NA 13 TRBV5-1 CASSLGGNEKLFF
TRBJ1-1 NA 13 TRBV5-1 CASSSLGATGAFF
TRBJ1-3 few 15 TRBV9 CASSGYGGAGNTIYF
TRBJ1-3 NA 13 TRBV5-1 CASRFPEGNTIYF
TRBJ2-2 NA 17 TRBV9 CASSVTSSGRGTGELFF
TRBJ2-3 NA 14 TRBV5-1 CASSSVSGADTQYF
TRBJ2-1 NA 14 TRBV6-5 CASSYDSSYNEQFF
TRBJ2-3 NA 14 TRBV29-1 CSVITGMGTDTQYF
TRBJ2-7 NA 18 TRBV27 CASSPLSWTDNPRYEQYF
TRBJ2-1 NA 20 TRBV7-6 CASSDKPGLAGGSSYNEQFF
TRBJ1-1 NA 14 TRBV5-1 CASSGDIQNTEAFF
TRBJ2-5 NA 14 TRBV5-1 CASRSGGRVETQYF
TRBJ2-1 NA 11 TRBV25-1 CASSRGNEQFF
TRBJ1-2 NA 12 TRBV5-1 CASRQDTYGYTF
TRBJ1-2 NA 14 TRBV5-8 CASSLGGTNYGYTF
TRBJ1-2 NA 16 TRBV3-1/TRBV3-2 CASSQDQGQGYYGYTF
TRBJ2-5 once 16 TRBV12-5 CASGLVETRVRETQYF
TRBJ2-3 NA 15 TRBV7-8 CASSLWTASTDTQYF
TRBJ1-5 NA 15 TRBV2 CASSVRQGASQPQHF
TRBJ2-6 NA 15 TRBV7-6 CASSLYRAGANVLTF